This TCR beta chain was profiled in a study of patients and donors after allogeneic stem cell transplantation. TCRdb re-derived calls from the RT-PCR reads in MiXCR, one entry per CDR3 protein. The sample holds roughly 960,000 distinct CDR3 sequences; under 20% are singletons and the top ten take under 6.5%. The TCR comes from a human donor who was either an allogeneic HSCT recipient or a stem cell or donor lymphocyte infusion donor (not recorded which). It is not recorded whose cells these are; they may come from a transplant donor. Sequencing input: blood, either unsorted or a sorted T cell fraction (not recorded which).

CDR3 in DNA: TGTGCCAGCAGCGGGACAGAAATGAACACTGAAGCTTTCTTT. It is translated as CASSGTEMNTEAFF. The chain combines TRBV11-2 with TRBJ1-1; TRBD1 aligns across 7 bases. Per germline, CDR1 SGHAT and CDR2 FQNNGV. Trimming removed 5 bases from V and 0 bases from J; junction bases left unmatched: 3. The CDR3 runs to 14 residues.